The present T cell receptor beta chain was sequenced within a study of blood T cell repertoires in COVID-19. Study as a whole: PBMCs, B-cell-depleted T cells, or T cells provided the cDNA or gDNA that made up the material.

Deletions cut 8 bases from V and 4 bases from J, with 19 bases between. The CDR3 runs 15 residues. Germline V gene lookup returns CDR1 MNHEY and CDR2 SVGAGI. The repertoire was sequenced with immunoSEQ multiplex PCR; TCRdb's copy has only in-frame clones and lacks some. The table has almost 400,000 clones, 85% to 90% seen once. The receptor was derived from a woman younger than 45 with acute COVID-19. J is TRBJ2-3 and V is TRBV6-5; D unclear. The sequenced material came from PBMCs or T cells enriched from blood (not recorded which). CDR3 sequence: CASGEPIVQADTQYF. The DNA of the CDR3 is TGTGCCAGCGGAGAACCGATAGTGCAAGCAGATACGCAGTATTTT.